This TCR beta chain originates from a study of blood T cell repertoires in COVID-19. Study as a whole: Sample material is recorded as cDNA or gDNA derived from T cells, B-cell-depleted T cells, or PBMCs.

Trimming took off 4 bases at V and 1 base at J, with 18 bases between the two ends. CDR1 and CDR2 from the germline V gene are SGHRS and YFSETQ. The CDR3 consists of 17 residues. Authors' methods: Counts of nucleated cells, estimated from reference gene primer amplification, were obtained. Clones were read by immunoSEQ multiplex PCR, and TCRdb kept only the in-frame ones, dropping some. The DNA was the basis for D and trimming; V, J and clone size are from that table. The sample shows a few hundred thousand clones, approximately 85% of them seen only once. The clonotype comes from a man younger than 35 with active or convalescent COVID-19. The chain uses TRBV5-1 and TRBJ2-1, with a weak D call TRBD2 (6 bases). The specimen sequenced was peripheral blood. This CDR3 reads CASSPRRGGHSYNEQFF. CDR3 DNA sequence: TGCGCCAGCAGCCCCCGGAGGGGAGGTCATTCCTACAATGAGCAGTTCTTC.